The rows below give T cell receptor beta chains drawn from one sample of a study of T cell responses to AZD1222 COVID-19 vaccine. Assay used: immunoSEQ multiplex PCR; TCRdb lists only in-frame clones, some missing. The data show 140,000 or so clones, 80% to 90% seen once. The input for sequencing was peripheral blood, taken on day 0 of AZD1222 vaccination. These receptors originate from an adult in good health. CDR3s include the opening cysteine and the closing phenylalanine or tryptophan. The order of the fields is CDR3 length, V gene, clone size, J gene, D gene, CDR3 protein, CDR3 DNA. D genes are given only for firm matches. The size of a clone is reported for some rows only, either as once, few or many, or as a class for expanded clones.

cdr3_length: 14
v_call: TRBV28
clone_size: .
j_call: TRBJ2-1
d_call: TRBD2
cdr3_aa: CASIEGEGPNEQFF
cdr3_nt: TGTGCCAGCATTGAAGGGGAGGGCCCAAATGAGCAGTTCTTC

cdr3_length: 14
v_call: TRBV7-2
clone_size: .
j_call: TRBJ2-1
d_call: .
cdr3_aa: CASSPDPPHNEQFF
cdr3_nt: TGTGCCAGCAGCCCCGACCCCCCTCACAATGAGCAGTTCTTC

cdr3_length: 12
v_call: TRBV6-4
clone_size: .
j_call: TRBJ1-5
d_call: .
cdr3_aa: CASTRGNQPQHF
cdr3_nt: TGTGCCAGCACGCGGGGGAATCAGCCCCAGCATTTT

cdr3_length: 14
v_call: TRBV7-2
clone_size: .
j_call: TRBJ2-1
d_call: .
cdr3_aa: CASSLGRSYNEQFF
cdr3_nt: TGTGCCAGCAGCTTGGGACGGTCCTACAATGAGCAGTTCTTC

cdr3_length: 17
v_call: TRBV28
clone_size: .
j_call: TRBJ2-1
d_call: TRBD2
cdr3_aa: CASRKGELAVPTHEQFF
cdr3_nt: TGTGCCAGCAGAAAGGGTGAACTAGCGGTCCCAACACATGAGCAGTTCTTC

cdr3_length: 13
v_call: TRBV7-2
clone_size: .
j_call: TRBJ2-7
d_call: .
cdr3_aa: CASSLQESYEQYF
cdr3_nt: TGTGCCAGCAGCTTACAGGAGAGCTACGAGCAGTACTTC

cdr3_length: 16
v_call: TRBV7-2
clone_size: .
j_call: TRBJ2-5
d_call: TRBD2
cdr3_aa: CASSLGLAGARETQYF
cdr3_nt: TGTGCCAGCAGCCTGGGACTAGCGGGAGCCAGGGAGACCCAGTACTTC

cdr3_length: 13
v_call: TRBV18
clone_size: .
j_call: TRBJ1-5
d_call: .
cdr3_aa: CASSKQGDQPQHF
cdr3_nt: TGTGCCAGCTCAAAACAGGGAGATCAGCCCCAGCATTTT

cdr3_length: 13
v_call: TRBV6-1
clone_size: .
j_call: TRBJ1-2
d_call: .
cdr3_aa: CASSDTGEYGYTF
cdr3_nt: TGTGCCAGCAGTGATACAGGAGAGTATGGCTACACCTTC

cdr3_length: 16
v_call: TRBV6-4
clone_size: .
j_call: TRBJ2-3
d_call: .
cdr3_aa: CASSDSGGGNTDTQYF
cdr3_nt: TGTGCCAGCAGTGACTCAGGTGGCGGGAATACAGATACGCAGTATTTT

cdr3_length: 14
v_call: TRBV5-1
clone_size: .
j_call: TRBJ1-2
d_call: .
cdr3_aa: CASSLEAGGYGYTF
cdr3_nt: TGCGCCAGCAGCTTGGAGGCAGGAGGCTATGGCTACACCTTC

cdr3_length: 13
v_call: TRBV27
clone_size: .
j_call: TRBJ1-1
d_call: .
cdr3_aa: CASSFRRGTEAFF
cdr3_nt: TGTGCCAGCAGTTTTCGTCGTGGGACTGAAGCTTTCTTT

cdr3_length: 19
v_call: TRBV4-3
clone_size: .
j_call: TRBJ2-7
d_call: .
cdr3_aa: CASSQRSRSFDSGAYEQYF
cdr3_nt: TGCGCCAGCAGCCAAAGGTCAAGAAGCTTTGACAGCGGCGCCTACGAGCAGTACTTC

cdr3_length: 15
v_call: TRBV6-2/TRBV6-3
clone_size: .
j_call: TRBJ2-7
d_call: TRBD1
cdr3_aa: CASSPSMGQSHEQYF
cdr3_nt: TGTGCCAGCAGCCCCTCCATGGGACAGAGTCACGAGCAGTACTTC

cdr3_length: 15
v_call: TRBV7-2
clone_size: .
j_call: TRBJ1-1
d_call: .
cdr3_aa: CASSRGGSLNTEAFF
cdr3_nt: TGTGCCAGCAGCCGGGGAGGGTCGCTCAACACTGAAGCTTTCTTT

cdr3_length: 14
v_call: TRBV6-5
clone_size: .
j_call: TRBJ2-7
d_call: TRBD2
cdr3_aa: CASRGTSGPYEQYF
cdr3_nt: TGTGCCAGCAGAGGGACTAGCGGCCCCTACGAGCAGTACTTC

cdr3_length: 14
v_call: TRBV18
clone_size: once
j_call: TRBJ1-1
d_call: .
cdr3_aa: CASSPLGQNTEAFF
cdr3_nt: TGTGCCAGCTCACCATTGGGACAGAACACTGAAGCTTTCTTT

cdr3_length: 15
v_call: TRBV7-2
clone_size: .
j_call: TRBJ1-5
d_call: .
cdr3_aa: CASSPDGKRNQPQHF
cdr3_nt: TGTGCCAGCAGCCCCGACGGTAAGCGCAATCAGCCCCAGCATTTT

cdr3_length: 13
v_call: TRBV6-5
clone_size: .
j_call: TRBJ1-1
d_call: TRBD1
cdr3_aa: CASRQDRGTEAFF
cdr3_nt: TGTGCCAGCAGACAGGACAGGGGCACTGAAGCTTTCTTT

cdr3_length: 15
v_call: TRBV6-1
clone_size: once
j_call: TRBJ1-5
d_call: .
cdr3_aa: CASSEIAEGGQPQHF
cdr3_nt: TGTGCCAGCAGTGAAATTGCTGAGGGTGGCCAGCCCCAGCATTTT

cdr3_length: 12
v_call: TRBV9
clone_size: .
j_call: TRBJ2-7
d_call: .
cdr3_aa: CASSGQTYEQYF
cdr3_nt: TGTGCCAGCAGCGGCCAGACCTACGAGCAGTACTTC

cdr3_length: 16
v_call: TRBV5-8
clone_size: .
j_call: TRBJ2-1
d_call: TRBD2
cdr3_aa: CASSSVAGGTYNEQFF
cdr3_nt: TGTGCCAGCAGTTCTGTAGCGGGAGGGACCTACAATGAGCAGTTCTTC

cdr3_length: 12
v_call: TRBV7-9
clone_size: .
j_call: TRBJ2-7
d_call: TRBD1
cdr3_aa: CASSPTGGEQYF
cdr3_nt: TGTGCCAGCAGCCCCACAGGGGGCGAGCAGTACTTC

cdr3_length: 16
v_call: TRBV5-1
clone_size: .
j_call: TRBJ1-1
d_call: .
cdr3_aa: CASSSRGARGYTEAFF
cdr3_nt: TGCGCCAGCAGCTCTAGGGGGGCGAGAGGATACACTGAAGCTTTCTTT

cdr3_length: 15
v_call: TRBV5-6
clone_size: .
j_call: TRBJ2-1
d_call: .
cdr3_aa: CASSLLRGPGDEQFF
cdr3_nt: TGTGCCAGCAGCCTCCTGAGGGGCCCCGGGGATGAGCAGTTCTTC

cdr3_length: 15
v_call: TRBV5-1
clone_size: .
j_call: TRBJ1-3
d_call: .
cdr3_aa: CASSFGQGSGNTIYF
cdr3_nt: TGCGCCAGCAGCTTCGGGCAGGGCTCTGGAAACACCATATATTTT